The next 10 T cell receptor beta chains were all read from a single sample in a study of sequential checkpoint blockade in melanoma. Method: immunoSEQ multiplex PCR; TCRdb's copy keeps in-frame clones and lacks some. Of around 7,000 clones listed, around 20% are singletons. Treatment reported: randomized to nivolumab then ipilimumab (arm A) or the reverse (arm B). Sequencing was performed on tumor tissue (inferred from file names), taken from a patient given nivolumab and ipilimumab in sequence. The receptor set was obtained from a human donor with melanoma.

The rearrangement links TRBV5-1 to TRBJ1-4, with D unclear. The CDR3 runs 14 residues. Germline loops: CDR1 SGHRS, CDR2 YFSETQ. The germline V and J ends were trimmed by 3 bases and 5 bases, with 11 bases remaining between them. The CDR3 nucleotides are TGCGCCAGCAGCTCCACAGCTGAAAATGAAAAACTGTTTTTT. This sequence encodes CASSSTAENEKLFF.

This clone was counted many times. J is TRBJ2-5 and V is TRBV11-3, with D perhaps being TRBD1 or TRBD2 (5 bases each). CDR1 and CDR2 (germline): SGHNT, YENEEA. Trimming pared 5 bases from V and 5 bases from J, leaving 18 bases between. The CDR3 runs to 15 residues. The CDR3, as DNA: TGTGCCAGCAGCCCATGGACTGGGACCGGTGAGACCCAGTACTTC. It yields the protein CASSPWTGTGETQYF.

There are a few counts of this clone. The chain is built from TRBV11-3 and TRBJ1-1, with D perhaps TRBD1 (6 bases). Germline CDR1 and CDR2: SGHNT and YENEEA. The CDR3 sequence is 16 residues long. Deletions cut 5 bases from V and 2 bases from J, with 18 bases between. The CDR3 bases are TGTGCCAGCAGCCCGCGGACAGAAACGGGAAACACTGAAGCTTTCTTT. It specifies CASSPRTETGNTEAFF.

Only a few counts were recorded for this clone. The chain joins TRBV19 to TRBJ1-1, with D tentatively TRBD1 (6 bases). Germline CDR1 reads LNHDA; CDR2 reads SQIVND (reference sequence). This CDR3 spans 14 amino acids. V was trimmed by 5 bases and J by 0 bases, leaving 10 bases between them. CDR3 nucleotides: TGTGCCAGTAGTGCCCGACAGGTGAACACTGAAGCTTTCTTT. Translated: CASSARQVNTEAFF.

The J gene is TRBJ2-1, the V gene TRBV19; 14 bases align to TRBD2. Germline assignment: CDR1 LNHDA and CDR2 SQIVND (reference sequence). V shed 4 bases, J shed 7 bases, and the junction held 9 bases outside the gene matches. The CDR3 extends over 17 amino acids. The CDR3 DNA follows: TGTGCCAGTAGTAGCGAGGGACTAGCGGGGGCCCTTAATGAGCAGTTCTTC. Its translation is CASSSEGLAGALNEQFF.

The rearrangement joins TRBV11-3 to TRBJ2-1; D might be TRBD2 (5 bases). Trimming left V 4 bases short and J 5 bases short, with 12 bases between. Germline CDR1 and CDR2: SGHNT and YENEEA. The CDR3 runs to 14 residues. As DNA, the CDR3 is TGTGCCAGCAGCTCGGACTGGCAGAACAATGAGCAGTTCTTC. Encoded protein: CASSSDWQNNEQFF.

This clone has just a few counts. The chain combines TRBV30 with TRBJ1-2; the D is unclear. The germline CDR1 and CDR2 sequences are GTSNPN and SVGIG (reference sequence). The CDR3 runs 15 residues. The V gene lost 5 bases and the J gene lost 5 bases, with 21 bases spanning the gap. CDR3 in DNA: TGTGCCTGGTCCCCCTCAGGTACTACTGGATATGGCTACACCTTC. This sequence encodes CAWSPSGTTGYGYTF. Combining the CDR3 with reference TRBV30 and TRBJ1-2 gives the whole variable domain SQTIHQWPATLVQPVGSPLSLECTVEGTSNPNLYWYRQAAGRGLQLLFYSVGIGQISSEVPQNLSASRPQDRQFILSSKKLLLSDSGFYLCAWSPSGTTGYGYTFGSGTRLTVV.

The rearrangement uses TRBV6-8 and TRBJ1-1; D remains ambiguous. Between the trimmed V and J ends, which lost 1 base and 0 bases, there was a span of 3 bases. The CDR3 runs to 13 residues. Germline values: CDR1 MNHGY, CDR2 SAAAGT. CDR3 nucleotides: TGTGCCAGCAGTTACTACATGAACACTGAAGCTTTCTTT. It is translated as CASSYYMNTEAFF.

J is TRBJ2-3 and V is TRBV9, with D possibly matching TRBD2 (7 bases). CDR3 size: 15 residues. V lost 5 bases and J 0 bases, leaving 13 bases between the germline ends. In germline, CDR1 is SGDLS, CDR2 YYNGEE. This CDR3 is CASSAGGASTDTQYF. CDR3 sequence (DNA): TGTGCCAGCAGTGCTGGGGGGGCTAGCACAGATACGCAGTATTTT.

The rearrangement links TRBV10-3 to TRBJ2-1, with 8 bases fitting TRBD2. Germline values: CDR1 ENHRY, CDR2 SYGVKD. The V and J ends lost 10 bases and 4 bases, in that order; junction bases with no gene match: 9. The CDR3 totals 14 residues. Written as DNA, the CDR3 is TGTGCCAGCTCCCCGGGGGGGACTTACAATGAGCAGTTCTTC. Protein: CASSPGGTYNEQFF.